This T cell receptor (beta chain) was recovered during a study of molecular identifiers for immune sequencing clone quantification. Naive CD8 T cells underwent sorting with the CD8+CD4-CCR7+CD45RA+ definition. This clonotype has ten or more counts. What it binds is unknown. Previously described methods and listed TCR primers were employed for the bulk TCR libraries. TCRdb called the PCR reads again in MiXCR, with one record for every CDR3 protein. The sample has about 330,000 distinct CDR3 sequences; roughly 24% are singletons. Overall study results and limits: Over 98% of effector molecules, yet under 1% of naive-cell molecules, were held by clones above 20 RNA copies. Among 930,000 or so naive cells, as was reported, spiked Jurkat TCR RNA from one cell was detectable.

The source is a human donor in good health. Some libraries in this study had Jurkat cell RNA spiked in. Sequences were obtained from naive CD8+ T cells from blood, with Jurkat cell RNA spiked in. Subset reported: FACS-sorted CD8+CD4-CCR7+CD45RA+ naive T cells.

CDR3: CASSTWEGIHEQYF. The DNA for the CDR3 is TGTGCCAGCAGTACCTGGGAGGGGATCCACGAGCAGTACTTC. The chain combines TRBV27 with TRBJ2-7, with 7 nucleotides matching TRBD2. J lost 5 bases, V lost 5 bases, and 9 bases had no gene match. The CDR3 consists of 14 residues. The germline CDR1 and CDR2 sequences are MNHEY and SMNVEV (reference sequence).